These 18 T cell receptor beta chains were sequenced from one sample in a study of a mutant IDH1 vaccine in newly diagnosed glioma (dated by TCRdb to the early 2020s). The library was made by the immunoSEQ multiplex PCR assay. Drawn from immuneACCESS, this table holds only the in-frame rearrangements with V and J called that TCRdb kept. Clones are partly lost; checked studies trace under half to an unresolved V gene and leave the rest unexplained. In all, the sample holds about 47,000 clones, and approximately 90% of those were seen once. The ten top clones hold around 5.7% of the sample. No antigen has been assigned to these receptors. What the time point label conveys for this sample: week 35, safety follow-up. Each vaccine dose was 300 ug of a 20-mer mutant IDH1 peptide in Montanide, given subcutaneously with topical imiquimod. The sequencing used PBMCs, collected from a glioma patient whose treatment included an IDH1 peptide vaccine. Receptors originate from a woman between 40 and 50 years old with glioma.

The gene calls are TRBV29-1 and TRBJ1-2, with D possibly being TRBD1 (6 bases). The CDR3 sequence is 14 residues long. The germline CDR1 and CDR2 sequences are SQVTM and ANQGSEA. The V gene lost 7 bases and the J gene lost 0 bases, with 15 bases spanning the gap. The CDR3 sequence is CSDRPGETNYGYTF. In nucleotides, the CDR3 is TGCAGCGATAGACCAGGGGAAACTAACTATGGCTACACCTTC.

V and J are TRBV5-4 and TRBJ2-7, with TRBD2 as a possible D gene (6 bases). The CDR3 is made up of 14 amino acids. CDR1 is SGHNT, CDR2 YYREEE, per germline (reference sequence). Trimming took 0 bases from V and 3 from J, leaving 10 bases between them. The CDR3 bases are TGTGCCAGCAGCTTGGAGGGAGGCGACTACGAGCAGTACTTC. Translated: CASSLEGGDYEQYF. Based on the CDR3 plus reference TRBV5-4 and TRBJ2-7, the full variable domain is ETGVTQSPTHLIKTRGQQVTLRCSSQSGHNTVSWYQQALGQGPQFIFQYYREEENGRGNFPPRFSGLQFPNYSSELNVNALELDDSALYLCASSLEGGDYEQYFGPGTRLTVT.

There are a few counts of this clone. The rearrangement links TRBV5-1 to TRBJ2-7; D is possibly TRBD1 or TRBD2 (5 bases each). CDR3 length: 14 residues. CDR1 and CDR2 (germline): SGHRS, YFSETQ. V dropped 2 bases and J dropped 2 bases, with 11 bases sitting between them. The CDR3 spells CASSFGDATYEQYF. CDR3 DNA: TGCGCCAGCAGCTTCGGGGACGCGACCTACGAGCAGTACTTC.

The chain links TRBV6-5 to TRBJ1-3; 8 nucleotides line up with TRBD1. Trimming removed 7 bases from V and 4 bases from J; junction bases left unmatched: 6. This CDR3 spans 14 amino acids. Germline V gene data show CDR1 as MNHEY and CDR2 as SVGAGI. CDR3 in amino acids: CASKRQGQGNTIYF. For the CDR3, the DNA is TGTGCCAGCAAAAGACAGGGGCAAGGAAACACCATATATTTT.

This clone came up once. V and J are TRBV27 and TRBJ1-2; 9 bases match TRBD1. Germline V gene data show CDR1 as MNHEY and CDR2 as SMNVEV (reference sequence). The CDR3 covers 16 residues. V lost 4 bases and J lost 2; bases outside the gene matches: 8. The CDR3 bases are TGTGCCAGCAGTTCCTTTCTACAGGGGGCGAACTATGGCTACACCTTC. This encodes CASSSFLQGANYGYTF.

The chain carries TRBV19 and TRBJ1-2; TRBD1 aligns across 7 bases. The CDR3 contains 17 residues. Germline V gene lookup returns CDR1 LNHDA and CDR2 SQIVND (reference sequence). The V gene end was trimmed by 4 bases and the J gene end by 3 bases; junction bases not matched to a gene: 14. Here the CDR3 DNA reads TGTGCCAGTAGTAGAACCCAAACGACAGGGCTGGACTATGGCTACACCTTC. Its protein product is CASSRTQTTGLDYGYTF.

This clone was counted a few times. At one boundary the junction diverges from the germline segment, which might be a read error. This chain links TRBV11-2 with TRBJ2-7; the D gene is possibly TRBD2 (5 bases). Germline V gene lookup returns CDR1 SGHAT and CDR2 FQNNGV. CDR3 length equals 13 residues. The CDR3 loop reads CASSLEGYYEQYF. As DNA, the CDR3 is TGTGCCAGCAGCCTAGAGGGCTACTACGAGCAGTACTTC. Combining the CDR3 with reference TRBV11-2 and TRBJ2-7 gives the whole variable domain EAGVAQSPRYKIIEKRQSVAFWCNPISGHATLYWYQQILGQGPKLLIQFQNNGVVDDSQLPKDRFSAERLKGVDSTLKIQPAKLEDSAVYLCASSLEGYYEQYFGPGTRLTVT.

The V gene is TRBV6-4, the J gene TRBJ1-1; a possible D gene is TRBD1 (5 bases). With 0 bases removed from V and 5 bases from J, the gap between germline ends came to 7 bases. The CDR3 runs to 13 residues. Germline V gene lookup returns CDR1 MRHNA and CDR2 SNTAGT. CDR3 region: CASSDSGGTEAFF. CDR3 sequence (DNA): TGTGCCAGCAGTGACTCCGGGGGTACTGAAGCTTTCTTT.

The chain employs TRBV5-8 and TRBJ2-1, with a tentative D call TRBD2 (6 bases). The CDR3 is made up of 12 amino acids. V shed 4 bases and J shed 9 bases, with 11 bases lying between them. Germline assignment: CDR1 SGHTS and CDR2 YDEGEE. The CDR3 bases are TGTGCCAGCAGCCTAAGGGAGGTTGAGCAGTTCTTC. This codes for CASSLREVEQFF. Full variable domain (missing parts from reference TRBV5-8 and TRBJ2-1): EAGVTQSPTHLIKTRGQQATLRCSPISGHTSVYWYQQALGLGLQFLLWYDEGEERNRGNFPPRFSGRQFPNYSSELNVNALELEDSALYLCASSLREVEQFFGPGTRLTVL.

J is TRBJ1-5 and V is TRBV15, with a weak D call TRBD1 (5 bases). Per germline, CDR1 LNHNV and CDR2 YYDKDF (reference sequence). CDR3 size: 14 residues. V was pared by 1 base and J by 2 bases, with 6 bases between. For the CDR3, the DNA is TGTGCCACCAGCAGAGGGGGGGGCAATCAGCCCCAGCATTTT. It specifies CATSRGGGNQPQHF.

V is TRBV19 and J is TRBJ2-7; D is ambiguous. V was clipped by 4 bases and J by 0 bases, with 10 bases between them. The CDR3 is made up of 14 amino acids. Germline V gene lookup returns CDR1 LNHDA and CDR2 SQIVND (reference sequence). The CDR3 DNA follows: TGTGCCAGTAGTAATGTAGACACCTCCTACGAGCAGTACTTC. The encoded protein is CASSNVDTSYEQYF. The entire variable domain, with the rest obtained from reference TRBV19 and TRBJ2-7, is as follows: DGGITQSPKYLFRKEGQNVTLSCEQNLNHDAMYWYRQDPGQGLRLIYYSQIVNDFQKGDIAEGYSVSREKKESFPLTVTSAQKNPTAFYLCASSNVDTSYEQYFGPGTRLTVT.

The chain couples TRBV5-1 to TRBJ2-1; a weak D match, TRBD2 (5 bases). V was cut by 3 bases and J by 4 bases, with 14 bases left in between. The length of the CDR3 is 15 residues. Germline CDR1 is SGHRS and CDR2 is YFSETQ. The CDR3 here is CASSSGSSDYNEQFF. DNA of the CDR3: TGCGCCAGCAGCTCTGGGAGTTCCGATTACAATGAGCAGTTCTTC.

The J gene is TRBJ1-2, the V gene TRBV9; D is undetermined. Trimming removed 4 bases from V and 5 bases from J, with 15 bases in between. Germline V gives CDR1 SGDLS, CDR2 YYNGEE. This CDR3 has 14 residues. CDR3 protein: CASSPWSSSYGYTF. The DNA of the CDR3 is TGTGCCAGCAGCCCCTGGAGTAGTTCGTATGGCTACACCTTC.

In this sample, this clone turned up once. The chain couples TRBV4-3 to TRBJ1-6; D gene ambiguous. The CDR3 runs to 16 residues. Germline CDR1 reads LGHNA; CDR2 reads YSLEER. The V end was cut by 1 base, the J end by 0 bases, with 7 bases between. DNA of the CDR3: TGCGCCAGCAGCCAAGCTCTCAGCTCCTATAATTCACCCCTCCACTTT. Protein product: CASSQALSSYNSPLHF.

The V call is TRBV14, the J call TRBJ2-2; D ambiguous. The CDR3 covers 17 residues. Between the trimmed V and J ends, which lost 2 bases and 3 bases, there was a span of 16 bases. Germline V lookup: CDR1 SGHDN, CDR2 FVKESK. CDR3 DNA: TGTGCCAGCAGCCAAAGAAGGGTAGCCCGGGACACCGGGGAGCTGTTTTTT. Translation: CASSQRRVARDTGELFF.

DNA for the CDR3: TGCGCCAGCAGCGGACTAGCGGGGGGCCTGAATACGCAGTATTTT. It is translated as CASSGLAGGLNTQYF. The V and J genes are TRBV10-1 and TRBJ2-3; 14 nucleotides match TRBD2. Germline V gene lookup returns CDR1 WNHNN and CDR2 SYGVQD (reference sequence). This CDR3 has 15 residues. Germline trimming cut 6 bases from V and 7 bases from J; bases unmatched to any gene: 6.

CDR3 nucleotides: TGTGCCAGCAGCGCGCCGGGACGGATTTATGGCTACACCTTC. Its protein product is CASSAPGRIYGYTF. The V call is TRBV5-4, the J call TRBJ1-2; a possible D gene is TRBD1 (5 bases). This CDR3 contains 14 residues. The V end lost 4 bases, the J end lost 5 bases, and 15 bases lay between the germline ends. Germline CDR1 and CDR2: SGHNT and YYREEE (reference sequence).

The V call is TRBV6-5, the J call TRBJ1-1; D might be TRBD1 (5 bases). CDR1 is MNHEY, CDR2 SVGAGI, per germline. Trimming removed 2 bases from V and 0 bases from J, with 7 bases in between. CDR3 size: 14 residues. The CDR3 region is CASSYLGVNTEAFF. The CDR3, as DNA: TGTGCCAGCAGTTACCTGGGGGTGAACACTGAAGCTTTCTTT.